This TCR beta chain is from a study of PD-1 blockade in classical Hodgkin lymphoma. Study-wide results and limits: Patients who responded completely had about the same baseline diversity as newly diagnosed patients.

Germline CDR1 SQVTM, CDR2 ANQGSEA. Unmatched junction bases numbered 3, after V lost 5 bases and J lost 2 bases. This CDR3 region has 14 residues. There was relapse after autologous stem cell transplantation in every patient, and there was variation in brentuximab vedotin exposure. In its sample, this clone was seen a few times. Antigen: not known. The protocol was immunoSEQ multiplex PCR, while the TCRdb copy is restricted to in-frame clones and leaves out a portion. The sample carries 40,000 to 50,000 clones, more than 70% recorded once. This TCR was sampled from a human donor with classical Hodgkin lymphoma. The sequences come from peripheral blood mononuclear cells (PBMCs), collected at baseline. The chain links TRBV29-1 to TRBJ2-6, with 7 nucleotides matching TRBD2. The CDR3 sequence: CSVTGGAGANVLTF. CDR3 nucleotide sequence: TGCAGCGTTACGGGGGGAGCTGGGGCCAACGTCCTGACTTTC.